A single sample is the source of the 19 T cell receptor beta chains below, sequenced in a study of blood T cell repertoires in COVID-19 (dated by TCRdb to about 2020). Libraries were made using the immunoSEQ multiplex PCR assay. TCRdb mirrors the immuneACCESS table, restricted to in-frame sequences. Some clones are absent from its copies; in checked studies, under half trace to an unresolved V gene, and the reason for the others is unknown. The sample data list over 200,000 clones, and 80% to 85% of these were observed just once. The ten largest clones take up approximately 4.8% of the sample. Sequencing used peripheral blood. Receptor source: a man between 45 and 60 years old with active or convalescent COVID-19.

This sequence joins TRBV20-1 and TRBJ2-1; 11 bases are a match to TRBD2. Germline loops: CDR1 DFQATT, CDR2 SNEGSKA (reference sequence). V trimming: 5 bases; J trimming: 5 bases; junction bases outside the gene matches: 8. The CDR3 spans 15 residues. The CDR3 protein is CSAGGLAGGDNEQFF. The DNA of the CDR3 is TGCAGTGCTGGTGGTCTAGCGGGGGGCGACAATGAGCAGTTCTTC.

This chain links TRBV7-2 with TRBJ2-2; a weak D match, TRBD2 (7 bases). V dropped 1 base and J dropped 6 bases, with 9 bases sitting between them. This CDR3 spans 14 amino acids. Per germline, CDR1 SGHTA and CDR2 FQGNSA. CDR3 region: CASSLGGGPGELFF. CDR3 in DNA: TGTGCCAGCAGCTTAGGCGGGGGCCCCGGGGAGCTGTTTTTT.

CDR3 loop: CASGPGGTGVHEQYF. The CDR3 coding sequence is TGTGCCAGCGGCCCCGGGGGGACAGGGGTTCACGAGCAGTACTTC. V is TRBV6-5 and J is TRBJ2-7; 10 positions agree with TRBD1. The germline V gene has CDR1 MNHEY and CDR2 SVGAGI. This CDR3 comprises 15 residues. Unmatched junction bases numbered 12, after V lost 8 bases and J lost 5 bases.

The CDR3 DNA reads TGTGCCAGCAGCCAATGGGGACTAGCGGGGGCGAACACCGGGGAGCTGTTTTTT. Its translation is CASSQWGLAGANTGELFF. The chain is built from TRBV4-2 and TRBJ2-2, with 14 bases lining up with TRBD2. The CDR3 consists of 18 residues. V lost 2 bases and J lost 0; bases outside the gene matches: 2. The germline CDR1 and CDR2 sequences are LGHNA and YNFKEQ.

The CDR3 region is CASSSGRGTDTQYF. The DNA for the CDR3 is TGTGCCAGCAGCTCTGGCAGGGGAACAGATACGCAGTATTTT. V gene TRBV11-3 combines with J gene TRBJ2-3, with a tentative D call TRBD1 (6 bases). The CDR3 length is 14 residues. Germline CDR1 SGHNT, CDR2 YENEEA. V dropped 4 bases and J dropped 3 bases, with 11 bases sitting between them.

The rearrangement uses TRBV30 and TRBJ2-7; weak D call: TRBD1 (6 bases). This CDR3 comprises 12 residues. Trimming removed 4 bases at V and 5 bases at J, with 12 bases between. The germline V gene encodes CDR1 GTSNPN and CDR2 SVGIG (reference sequence). The CDR3 here is CAWNRDIDEQYF. CDR3 sequence (DNA): TGTGCCTGGAATCGGGACATCGACGAGCAGTACTTC. Full variable domain (missing parts from reference TRBV30 and TRBJ2-7): SQTIHQWPATLVQPVGSPLSLECTVEGTSNPNLYWYRQAAGRGLQLLFYSVGIGQISSEVPQNLSASRPQDRQFILSSKKLLLSDSGFYLCAWNRDIDEQYFGPGTRLTVT.

The V gene is TRBV19, the J gene TRBJ2-7; 9 bases match TRBD1. J lost 1 base, V lost 6 bases, and 7 bases had no gene match. This CDR3 has 15 amino acids. The V gene's germline CDR1 is LNHDA and CDR2 SQIVND (reference sequence). DNA of the CDR3: TGTGCCAGTAGCCGTTCCGGACAGGGGTCCTACGAGCAGTACTTC. Translation: CASSRSGQGSYEQYF.

The V call is TRBV2, the J call TRBJ1-5, with 7 bases lining up with TRBD1. Germline V gene sequence: CDR1 SNHLY, CDR2 FYNNEI. The CDR3 length is 15 residues. J gave up 3 bases and V 1 base, and 3 bases lay outside the gene matches. The DNA of the CDR3 is TGTGCCAGCAGTGAAGTCGGGACAGCCAATCAGCCCCAGCATTTT. This codes for CASSEVGTANQPQHF.

The rearrangement uses TRBV7-9 and TRBJ2-6, with 8 bases matching TRBD1. The CDR3 spans 19 residues. The germline CDR1 and CDR2 sequences are SEHNR and FQNEAQ (reference sequence). V shed 7 bases, J shed 0 bases, and the junction held 14 bases outside the gene matches. The CDR3 region has the DNA TGTGCCAGCACCATCCCCGAAGGGACAGGCCACTCTGGGGCCAACGTCCTGACTTTC. This encodes CASTIPEGTGHSGANVLTF.

The chain recombines TRBV7-2 with TRBJ2-5; D is possibly TRBD2 (5 bases). This CDR3 is built from 13 residues. Per germline, CDR1 SGHTA and CDR2 FQGNSA. Trimming removed 1 base at V and 7 bases at J, with 10 bases between. CDR3 in amino acids: CASSLGGLGTQYF. CDR3 DNA: TGTGCCAGCAGCTTAGGAGGGCTAGGGACCCAGTACTTC.

The genes are TRBV6-5 and TRBJ2-5; 8 positions agree with TRBD2. V lost 6 bases and J lost 6; bases outside the gene matches: 6. The CDR3 contains 13 residues. Looked up from germline, CDR1 is MNHEY and CDR2 is SVGAGI. The CDR3 reads CASSGGARKTQYF. The CDR3 bases are TGTGCCAGCAGCGGGGGGGCGAGAAAGACCCAGTACTTC.

V and J are TRBV7-6 and TRBJ1-4; no reliable D call. Trimming removed 2 bases at V and 4 bases at J, with 5 bases between. CDR1 and CDR2 from the germline V gene are SGHVS and FNYEAQ. The CDR3 has 13 amino acids. CDR3 DNA: TGTGCCAGCAGCTTAAGAGGTAATGAAAAACTGTTTTTT. Amino acid sequence: CASSLRGNEKLFF. The full variable domain, completed using reference TRBV7-6 and TRBJ1-4, is GAGVSQSPRYKVTKRGQDVALRCDPISGHVSLYWYRQALGQGPEFLTYFNYEAQQDKSGLPNDRFSAERPEGSISTLTIQRTEQRDSAMYRCASSLRGNEKLFFGSGTQLSVL.

The chain recombines TRBV27 with TRBJ1-6; 9 bases are shared with TRBD1. CDR1 is MNHEY, CDR2 SMNVEV, per germline (reference sequence). This CDR3 region has 17 residues. V was pared by 5 bases and J by 10 bases, with 15 bases of the junction left unmatched. The CDR3 loop reads CASSLYGTGSSGSPLHF. CDR3 in DNA: TGTGCCAGCAGTCTTTATGGGACAGGGTCATCCGGGTCACCCCTCCACTTT.

The chain carries TRBV27 and TRBJ1-1, with no clear D. Germline-derived CDR1 and CDR2 are MNHEY and SMNVEV (reference sequence). V was clipped by 3 bases and J by 2 bases, with 7 bases between them. The CDR3 consists of 13 residues. In DNA form, the CDR3 reads TGTGCCAGCAGTTTGGGCCCAAACACTGAAGCTTTCTTT. Protein product: CASSLGPNTEAFF.

The gene calls are TRBV6-5 and TRBJ2-5, with 7 positions matching TRBD2. The CDR3 sequence is 14 residues long. Germline assignment: CDR1 MNHEY and CDR2 SVGAGI. Trimming at V came to 6 bases and at J to 5 bases, leaving 9 bases not matched to a gene. CDR3 sequence reads: CASRRTGGGETQYF. DNA for the CDR3: TGTGCCAGCAGACGCACGGGGGGAGGGGAGACCCAGTACTTC.

J is TRBJ2-3 and V is TRBV5-4, with a weak D call TRBD2 (7 bases). Trimming removed 4 bases from V and 7 bases from J, with 22 bases in between. This CDR3 contains 16 residues. Germline assignment: CDR1 SGHNT and CDR2 YYREEE (reference sequence). CDR3 loop: CASSRGRSSGEYTQYF. Written as DNA, the CDR3 is TGTGCCAGCAGCAGGGGGAGATCTAGCGGAGAATATACGCAGTATTTT.

V usage is TRBV5-4 and J usage is TRBJ1-2, with D maybe TRBD1 (5 bases). This CDR3 is 15 amino acids long. The V and J ends lost 5 bases and 5 bases respectively, with 19 bases between them. The V gene's germline CDR1 is SGHNT and CDR2 YYREEE (reference sequence). The CDR3, as DNA: TGTGCCAGCAGTACGCCAGGGTGGATCTCTTATGGCTACACCTTC. It specifies CASSTPGWISYGYTF.

DNA for the CDR3: TGTGCCAGCTCAGATAGTTGGACAAACTACGAGCAGTACTTC. Its translation is CASSDSWTNYEQYF. The chain joins TRBV3-1 (or the pseudogene TRBV3-2) to TRBJ2-7; TRBD1 might be the D (5 bases). V dropped 8 bases and J dropped 3 bases, with 17 bases sitting between them. The CDR3 is 14 residues long. Germline lookup yields CDR1 LGHDT and CDR2 YNNKEL (reference sequence).

The chain couples TRBV11-2 to TRBJ2-5; 8 nucleotides match TRBD1. In germline, CDR1 is SGHAT, CDR2 FQNNGV. V was pared by 5 bases and J by 4 bases, with 3 bases of the junction left unmatched. CDR3 size: 13 residues. Here the CDR3 reads CASSAGTGETQYF. Here the CDR3 DNA reads TGTGCCAGCAGCGCAGGGACAGGAGAGACCCAGTACTTC.